This T cell receptor (beta chain) was recovered during a study of T cell repertoires in cytomegalovirus infection. The wider study: It was the public TCR beta signatures that indicated both CMV infection and matching HLA type. Broader study findings: Cumulative public TCR beta family frequency identified CMV carriers with the relevant HLA. There were HLA-C-restricted CMV-specific TCR beta clonotypes dominating the ex vivo response.

The CDR3 totals 14 residues. V lost 2 bases, J lost 2 bases, and 7 bases lay in between. CDR1 and CDR2 (germline): MNHEY, SMNVEV (reference sequence). MiXCR, run by TCRdb on the reads, gives a single entry per CDR3 protein. The sample contains roughly 920,000 distinct CDR3 sequences, around 32% of which appear only once. With regard to this clonotype: The antigen remains undetermined.

Source: cultured CD8+ T cells from PBMCs, taken from culture after CMV antigen stimulation. This chain links TRBV27 with TRBJ1-5, with unresolved D. This TCR was sampled from a human donor in good health (CMV status not recorded). Some clones in this sample may be carry-over from other donors' samples. CDR3 sequence: CASSLISGNQPQHF. The CDR3 DNA follows: TGTGCCAGCAGTTTAATCAGTGGCAATCAGCCCCAGCATTTT.